These 7 T cell receptor beta chains came from one sample sequenced in a study of blood T cell repertoires in COVID-19. TCRdb keeps only in-frame clones here, not all; method: immunoSEQ multiplex PCR. Among under 350,000 clones listed, about 89% were seen once. The source material was peripheral blood. These receptors were taken from a man aged 40-55 years with acute or convalescent COVID-19.

V gene TRBV30 combines with J gene TRBJ2-2, with D possibly matching TRBD2 (6 bases). CDR1 and CDR2 from the germline V gene are GTSNPN and SVGIG (reference sequence). This CDR3 comprises 12 residues. V lost 5 bases to trimming and J lost 6 bases, with 10 bases between them. The CDR3 coding sequence is TGTGCCTGGGGGGGAGGATCCGGGGAGCTGTTTTTT. Translated, it gives CAWGGGSGELFF.

The chain has TRBV6-5 and TRBJ1-2, with TRBD1 matching over 8 bases. Trimming took 6 bases from V and 0 from J; bases not matched to a gene: 3. CDR1 and CDR2 from the germline V gene are MNHEY and SVGAGI. The CDR3 extends over 14 amino acids. Here the CDR3 DNA reads TGTGCCAGCAGGACAGGGGACACTAACTATGGCTACACCTTC. Translated, it gives CASRTGDTNYGYTF.

The chain uses TRBV20-1 and TRBJ2-7; perhaps TRBD1 as D (5 bases). CDR1 DFQATT and CDR2 SNEGSKA come from the germline V gene (reference sequence). Trimming cost V 2 bases and J 6 bases, with 8 bases left between them. The CDR3 is made up of 11 amino acids. The CDR3 DNA sequence: TGCAGTGCTAGATCGGACATCGAGCAGTACTTC. Amino acid sequence: CSARSDIEQYF.

This clone was observed a single time. V is TRBV29-1 and J is TRBJ2-3, with 8 positions matching TRBD2. This CDR3 is 13 amino acids long. Germline V gene lookup returns CDR1 SQVTM and CDR2 ANQGSEA. The V and J ends lost 5 bases and 2 bases, in that order; junction bases with no gene match: 3. The CDR3 sequence is CSVSGGLTDTQYF. CDR3 coding DNA: TGCAGCGTTAGCGGGGGTCTCACAGATACGCAGTATTTT.

V and J are TRBV6-7 and TRBJ1-2, with D perhaps matching TRBD1 (6 bases). TRBV6-7 is sorted into the ORF group, with uncertain function. The ends were cut back, 0 bases at V and 7 bases at J, with 18 bases in the middle. The CDR3 covers 16 residues. Here the CDR3 DNA reads TGTGCCAGCAGTTACTCGGAAAAGGAACAGGGACGTGGCTACACCTTC. Translation gives CASSYSEKEQGRGYTF.

The chain combines TRBV14 with TRBJ1-2; D is perhaps TRBD1 (5 bases). The V end lost 2 bases, the J end lost 4 bases, and 8 bases lay between the germline ends. This CDR3 is 13 amino acids long. The V gene's germline CDR1 is SGHDN and CDR2 FVKESK. In DNA form, the CDR3 reads TGTGCCAGCAGCCAAACAGGAATCTATGGCTACACCTTC. This sequence encodes CASSQTGIYGYTF.

The CDR3 loop is CASSSLAKNIQYF. In DNA, the CDR3 is TGTGCCAGCAGCTCTTTAGCCAAAAACATTCAGTACTTC. The chain uses TRBV13 and TRBJ2-4; D unclear. This CDR3 has 13 amino acids. CDR1 and CDR2 (germline): PRHDT, FYEKMQ (reference sequence). V was pared by 4 bases and J by 0 bases, with 4 bases between.